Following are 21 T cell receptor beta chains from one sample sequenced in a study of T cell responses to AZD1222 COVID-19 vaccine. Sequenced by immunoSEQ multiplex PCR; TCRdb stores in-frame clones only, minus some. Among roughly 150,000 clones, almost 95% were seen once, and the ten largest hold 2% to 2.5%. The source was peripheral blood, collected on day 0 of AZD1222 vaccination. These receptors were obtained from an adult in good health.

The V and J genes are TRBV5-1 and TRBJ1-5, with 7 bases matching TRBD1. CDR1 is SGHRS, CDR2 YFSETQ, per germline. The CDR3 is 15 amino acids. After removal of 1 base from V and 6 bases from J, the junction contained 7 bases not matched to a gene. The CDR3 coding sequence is TGCGCCAGCAGCTTGAAAGGGGGCGAAAGTCAGCCCCAGCATTTT. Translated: CASSLKGGESQPQHF.

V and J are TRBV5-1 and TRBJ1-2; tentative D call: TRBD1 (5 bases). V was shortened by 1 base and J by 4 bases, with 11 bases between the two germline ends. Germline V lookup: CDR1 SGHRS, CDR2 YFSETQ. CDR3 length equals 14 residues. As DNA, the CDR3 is TGCGCCAGCAGCTTGCTCGCAGGGTCCTATGGCTACACCTTC. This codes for CASSLLAGSYGYTF.

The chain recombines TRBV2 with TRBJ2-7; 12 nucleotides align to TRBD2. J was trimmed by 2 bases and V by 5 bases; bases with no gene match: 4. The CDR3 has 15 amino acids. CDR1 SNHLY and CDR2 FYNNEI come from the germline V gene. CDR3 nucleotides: TGTGCCAGCAGTCAAGGACTAGCGGGAACCTACGAGCAGTACTTC. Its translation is CASSQGLAGTYEQYF.

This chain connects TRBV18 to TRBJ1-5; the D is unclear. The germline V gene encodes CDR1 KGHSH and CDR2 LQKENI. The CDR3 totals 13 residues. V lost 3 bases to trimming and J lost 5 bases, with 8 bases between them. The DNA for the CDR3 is TGTGCCAGCTCACCGGCGGTGTATCAGCCCCAGCATTTT. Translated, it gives CASSPAVYQPQHF. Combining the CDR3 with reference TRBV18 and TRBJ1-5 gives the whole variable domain NAGVMQNPRHLVRRRGQEARLRCSPMKGHSHVYWYRQLPEEGLKFMVYLQKENIIDESGMPKERFSAEFPKEGPSILRIQQVVRGDSAAYFCASSPAVYQPQHFGDGTRLSIL.

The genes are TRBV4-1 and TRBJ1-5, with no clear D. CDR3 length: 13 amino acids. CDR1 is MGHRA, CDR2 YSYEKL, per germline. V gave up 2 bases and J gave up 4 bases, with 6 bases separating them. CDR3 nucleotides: TGCGCCAGCAGCCAAAGAGAGAATCAGCCCCAGCATTTT. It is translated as CASSQRENQPQHF.

The CDR3, as DNA: TGTGCCAGCAGCCCCACTGGTGCCGAGACCCAGTACTTC. This encodes CASSPTGAETQYF. V and J are TRBV3-1 (or the pseudogene TRBV3-2) and TRBJ2-5; D not resolved. Germline values: CDR1 LGHDT, CDR2 YNNKEL (reference sequence). V lost 4 bases to trimming and J lost 5 bases, with 11 bases between them. The CDR3 is 13 residues long.

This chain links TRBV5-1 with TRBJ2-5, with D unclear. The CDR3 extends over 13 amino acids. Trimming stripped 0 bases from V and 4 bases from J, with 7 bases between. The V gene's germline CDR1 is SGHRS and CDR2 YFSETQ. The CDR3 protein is CASSLAPPETQYF. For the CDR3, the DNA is TGCGCCAGCAGCTTGGCTCCACCAGAGACCCAGTACTTC. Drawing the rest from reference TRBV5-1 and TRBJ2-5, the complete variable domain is KAGVTQTPRYLIKTRGQQVTLSCSPISGHRSVSWYQQTPGQGLQFLFEYFSETQRNKGNFPGRFSGRQFSNSRSEMNVSTLELGDSALYLCASSLAPPETQYFGPGTRLLVL.

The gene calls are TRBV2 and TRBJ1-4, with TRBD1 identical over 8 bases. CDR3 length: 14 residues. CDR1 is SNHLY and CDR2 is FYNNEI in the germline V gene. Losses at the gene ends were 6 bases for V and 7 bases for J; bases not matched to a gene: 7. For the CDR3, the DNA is TGTGCCAGCAGGGACAGGACAGGGCTTGAAAAACTGTTTTTT. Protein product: CASRDRTGLEKLFF.

The CDR3 DNA reads as TGCGCCAGCAGCAAAGGACAGGGGGCCACTGAAGCTTTCTTT. It translates to CASSKGQGATEAFF. The chain recombines TRBV5-1 with TRBJ1-1, with 11 nucleotides matching TRBD1. CDR1 is SGHRS, CDR2 YFSETQ, per germline. The J segment lost 4 bases and the V segment lost 4 bases, leaving 3 bases of the junction unmatched. This CDR3 is 14 amino acids long.

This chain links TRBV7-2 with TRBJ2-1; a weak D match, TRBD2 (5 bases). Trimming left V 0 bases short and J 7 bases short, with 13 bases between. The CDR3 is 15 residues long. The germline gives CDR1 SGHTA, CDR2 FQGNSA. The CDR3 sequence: CASSLALTGWNEQFF. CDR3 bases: TGTGCCAGCAGCTTAGCCTTAACGGGGTGGAATGAGCAGTTCTTC.

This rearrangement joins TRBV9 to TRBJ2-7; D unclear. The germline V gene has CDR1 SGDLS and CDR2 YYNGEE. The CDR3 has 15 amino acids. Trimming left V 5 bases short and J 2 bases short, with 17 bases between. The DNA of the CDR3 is TGTGCCAGCAGTGTGGCCGGCGGACGAGCCTACGAGCAGTACTTC. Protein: CASSVAGGRAYEQYF.

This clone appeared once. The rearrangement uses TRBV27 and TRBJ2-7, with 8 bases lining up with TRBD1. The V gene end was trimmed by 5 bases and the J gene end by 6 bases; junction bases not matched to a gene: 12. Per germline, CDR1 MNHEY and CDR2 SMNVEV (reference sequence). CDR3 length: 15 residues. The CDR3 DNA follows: TGTGCCAGCAGTACGTTCGGACAGGGACCCCGCGAGCAGTACTTC. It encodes CASSTFGQGPREQYF.

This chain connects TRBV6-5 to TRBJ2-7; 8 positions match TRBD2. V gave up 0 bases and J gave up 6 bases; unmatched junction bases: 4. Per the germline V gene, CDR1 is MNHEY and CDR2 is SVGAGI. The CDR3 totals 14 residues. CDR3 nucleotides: TGTGCCAGCAGTTACTCGACCGGGAGGGCCGAGCAGTACTTC. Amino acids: CASSYSTGRAEQYF.

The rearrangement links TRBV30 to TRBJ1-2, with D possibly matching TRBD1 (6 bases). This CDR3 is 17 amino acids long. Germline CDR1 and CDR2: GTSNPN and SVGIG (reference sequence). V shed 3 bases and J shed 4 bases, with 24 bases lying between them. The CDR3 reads CAWRGAPATTRFYGYTF. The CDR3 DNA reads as TGTGCCTGGAGGGGGGCCCCCGCAACGACCCGTTTCTATGGCTACACCTTC.

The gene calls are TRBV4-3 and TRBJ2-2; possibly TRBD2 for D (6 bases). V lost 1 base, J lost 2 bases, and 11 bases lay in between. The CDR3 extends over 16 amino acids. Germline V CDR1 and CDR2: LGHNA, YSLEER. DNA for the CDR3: TGCGCCAGCAGCCAAGGGACTACCATCAACACCGGGGAGCTGTTTTTT. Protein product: CASSQGTTINTGELFF.

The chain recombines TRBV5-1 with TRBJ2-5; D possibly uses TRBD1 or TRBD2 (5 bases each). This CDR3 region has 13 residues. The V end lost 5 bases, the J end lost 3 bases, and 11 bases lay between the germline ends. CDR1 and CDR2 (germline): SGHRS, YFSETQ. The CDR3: CASSGLGEETQYF. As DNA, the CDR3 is TGCGCCAGCAGTGGGTTGGGGGAAGAGACCCAGTACTTC.

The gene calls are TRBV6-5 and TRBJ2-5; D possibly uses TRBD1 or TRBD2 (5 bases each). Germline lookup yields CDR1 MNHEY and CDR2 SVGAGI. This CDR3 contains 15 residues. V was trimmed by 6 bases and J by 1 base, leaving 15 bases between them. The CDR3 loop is CASRLGTLLQETQYF. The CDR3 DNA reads TGTGCCAGCAGACTCGGGACCCTCCTCCAAGAGACCCAGTACTTC.

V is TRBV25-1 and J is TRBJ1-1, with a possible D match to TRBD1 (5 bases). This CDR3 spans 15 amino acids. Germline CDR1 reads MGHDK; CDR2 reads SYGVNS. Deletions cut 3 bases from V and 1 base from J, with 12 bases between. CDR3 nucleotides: TGTGCCAGCAGTGAGGGGGTTTCGGCGAACACTGAAGCTTTCTTT. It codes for CASSEGVSANTEAFF.

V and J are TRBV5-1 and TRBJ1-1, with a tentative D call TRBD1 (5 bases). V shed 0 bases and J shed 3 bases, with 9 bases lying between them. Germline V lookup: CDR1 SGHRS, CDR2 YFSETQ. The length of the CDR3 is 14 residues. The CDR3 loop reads CASSLEGYDTEAFF. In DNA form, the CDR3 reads TGCGCCAGCAGCTTGGAGGGGTACGACACTGAAGCTTTCTTT.

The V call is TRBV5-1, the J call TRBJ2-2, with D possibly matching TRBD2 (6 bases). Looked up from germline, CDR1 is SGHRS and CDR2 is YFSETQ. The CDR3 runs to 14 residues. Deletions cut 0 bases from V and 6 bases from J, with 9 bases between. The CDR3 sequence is CASSLVWDSGELFF. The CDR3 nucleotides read TGCGCCAGCAGCTTGGTATGGGACTCCGGGGAGCTGTTTTTT.

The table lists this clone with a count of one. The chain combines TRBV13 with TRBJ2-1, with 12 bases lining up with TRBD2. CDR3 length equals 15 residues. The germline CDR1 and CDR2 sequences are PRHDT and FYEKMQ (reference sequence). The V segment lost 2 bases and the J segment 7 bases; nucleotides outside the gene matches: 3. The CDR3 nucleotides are TGTGCCAGCAGCTTACTAGCGGGGGGGCCAAATGAGCAGTTCTTC. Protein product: CASSLLAGGPNEQFF.